This T cell receptor (beta chain) was sequenced in a study of OX40 agonist ivuxolimab in advanced cancers. In the study overall: The costimulatory receptor OX40 (CD134) was targeted by ivuxolimab, a fully human IgG2 agonistic monoclonal antibody. Intravenous ivuxolimab was administered to patients every 2 weeks at six dose levels: 0.01, 0.1, 0.3, 1.5, 3 and 10 mg/kg. The paper reports the monotherapy dose-escalation portion (N of about 51 patients) of the phase I ivuxolimab trial. Of the approximately 54 dose-escalation patients, hepatocellular carcinoma was present in around 19, melanoma in around 15, renal cell carcinoma in 9 and head and neck cancer in 9. Prior anti-PD-1, anti-PD-L1 or anti-CTLA-4 therapy was permitted, and checkpoint inhibitors had been received by approximately 39% of dose-escalation patients. Peripheral TCRbeta sequencing aimed to test whether ivuxolimab altered TCR sequence diversity and caused clonal T-cell expansion. Partial responses were achieved by three dose-escalation patients, of whom one had hepatocellular carcinoma and two had cutaneous melanoma. In the dose-escalation cohort, around four fifths of patients were male, and the mean age was roughly 60 years with a range of roughly 23 to 90.

From cysteine to phenylalanine, the CDR3 is 13 amino acids long. Just the 39-base CDR3 DNA is kept, in frame starting at base 1. Relative to germline, V is 4 bases shorter and J is 3 bases shorter, with 11 bases between their ends. The germline V gene yields SGDLS for CDR1 and YYNGEE for CDR2. As regards this clone: No antigen is known for it. Per-base quality was not reported, and no clone a single base away is much larger than it.

The trial excluded patients who had a history of autoimmune disease or who were on systemic immunosuppression. In every dose cohort, peripheral blood was drawn for TCR sequencing at baseline, cycle 4 day 1, and cycle 7 day 1. Samples came from an open-label, multicenter, first-in-human phase I dose-escalation trial of ivuxolimab. The trial enrolled adults with locally advanced or metastatic head and neck squamous cell, hepatocellular, melanoma or renal cell carcinoma. Before TCR sequencing, CD4+ and CD8+ T cells were separately sorted from peripheral blood. Genomic DNA was extracted from sorted cells for sequencing of the TCRbeta CDR3 region. The immunoSEQ Assay was used for sequencing of TCRbeta CDR3 regions. TCRdb took this table from immuneACCESS and kept in-frame rearrangements with V and J called. Such tables lack part of the clones; where checked against another copy, unresolved V genes explain under half of the gap, and the rest is unexplained. The sample records tens of thousands of clones, around 85% of which are singletons. More than 0.55% of the sample is in the top ten clones.

General conclusions and limits of the study: Antigen specificity was not determined for the clonally expanded peripheral T cells. Low levels of normalized T-cell clonal expansion were also shown by some nonresponding patients. Clonal expansion of both CD4+ and CD8+ blood T cells was observed from baseline to week 6 at doses 0.1 to 3.0 mg/kg. After ivuxolimab, more expanded clones were found on average in CD8+ T cells than in CD4+ T cells. In partial responders in the 0.1-3.0 mg/kg groups, normalized peripheral clonal expansion was found to be among the lowest, especially among CD8+ T cells.

The material was CD4+ or CD8+ T cells sorted from blood, obtained in a trial of the OX40 agonist ivuxolimab. Recombination linked TRBV9 to TRBJ2-7; the best D guess is TRBD2, with 6 bases matching. The receptor's source is an adult with an advanced solid tumor such as melanoma, head and neck, liver or kidney cancer. CDR3 sequence: CASSPGLLYEQYF. The nucleotide sequence reads TGTGCCAGCAGCCCCGGACTACTCTACGAGCAGTACTTC.